The clone carrying this T cell receptor beta chain appeared a few times. The data derive from a study of CD8 T cells in ankylosing spondylitis. With V trimmed by 3 bases and J by 4 bases, 11 bases remained unmatched. The CDR3 has 17 amino acids. Looked up from germline, CDR1 is SGHRS and CDR2 is YFSETQ. A quantitative 5'-RACE method, one with molecular barcodes, was used to make TCR beta libraries. From the 5' RACE reads, TCRdb called clonotypes with MiXCR, one entry per CDR3 protein. This repertoire shows some 30,000 distinct CDR3 sequences, approximately 15% found once; its top ten account for 36%. The TCR originated in a male donor with ankylosing spondylitis or in good health (not recorded which). V and J are TRBV5-1 and TRBJ2-2; 8 bases map to TRBD1. Sequenced input: blood. Here the CDR3 DNA reads TGCGCCAGCAGCTCGCGCAGCAGGGGGCCGGGCACCGGGGAGCTGTTTTTT. Translated: CASSSRSRGPGTGELFF. The full variable domain, its missing parts supplied by reference TRBV5-1 and TRBJ2-2, is KAGVTQTPRYLIKTRGQQVTLSCSPISGHRSVSWYQQTPGQGLQFLFEYFSETQRNKGNFPGRFSGRQFSNSRSEMNVSTLELGDSALYLCASSSRSRGPGTGELFFGEGSRLTVL.